This TCR beta chain was obtained from a study of cytomegalovirus exposure and HLA in healthy donors. Trimming shortened V by 2 bases and J by 2 bases, and 18 bases separated the two germline ends. Germline CDR1 SGHRS, CDR2 YFSETQ. There are 17 residues in the CDR3. The method was immunoSEQ multiplex PCR; TCRdb's version includes in-frame clones alone and lacks a portion of them. The data show about 150,000 clones, more than 70% seen once. Sequencing was performed on PBMCs. The receptor was derived from a human donor in good health. This chain links TRBV5-1 with TRBJ2-3; perhaps TRBD1 as D (6 bases). This CDR3 is CASSLERGSLFTDTQYF. The CDR3 DNA is TGCGCCAGCAGCTTAGAGAGGGGGAGCCTTTTCACAGATACGCAGTATTTT.